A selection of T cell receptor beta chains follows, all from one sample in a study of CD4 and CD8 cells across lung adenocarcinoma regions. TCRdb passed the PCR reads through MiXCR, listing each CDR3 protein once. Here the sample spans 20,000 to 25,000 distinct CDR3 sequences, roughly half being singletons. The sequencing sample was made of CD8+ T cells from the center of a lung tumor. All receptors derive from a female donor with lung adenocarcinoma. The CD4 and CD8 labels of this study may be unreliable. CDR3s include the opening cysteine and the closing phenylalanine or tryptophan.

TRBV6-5	CASSFIAGGRTDTQYF
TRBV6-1	CASSGPFWRGRETDTQYF
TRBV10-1	CAGKGSRDQETQYF
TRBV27	CASSLFAGGARRGANVLTF
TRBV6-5	CASSYGHVGTETQYF
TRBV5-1	CASSLSGREAFF
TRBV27	CARGQGVGLTDTQYF
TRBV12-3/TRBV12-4	CASGGGGNNEQFF
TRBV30	CACEHPEFGYEQYF
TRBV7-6	CASSLVSLAGVNEQFF
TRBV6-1	CASSETSGGASDIQYF
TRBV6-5	CASSYWGDQETQYF
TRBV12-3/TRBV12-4	CASGDRRVLSYNEQFF
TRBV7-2	CASSRAGVYNEQFF
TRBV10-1	CASSAGTGTEQFF
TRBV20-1	CSAREGRDNSPLHF